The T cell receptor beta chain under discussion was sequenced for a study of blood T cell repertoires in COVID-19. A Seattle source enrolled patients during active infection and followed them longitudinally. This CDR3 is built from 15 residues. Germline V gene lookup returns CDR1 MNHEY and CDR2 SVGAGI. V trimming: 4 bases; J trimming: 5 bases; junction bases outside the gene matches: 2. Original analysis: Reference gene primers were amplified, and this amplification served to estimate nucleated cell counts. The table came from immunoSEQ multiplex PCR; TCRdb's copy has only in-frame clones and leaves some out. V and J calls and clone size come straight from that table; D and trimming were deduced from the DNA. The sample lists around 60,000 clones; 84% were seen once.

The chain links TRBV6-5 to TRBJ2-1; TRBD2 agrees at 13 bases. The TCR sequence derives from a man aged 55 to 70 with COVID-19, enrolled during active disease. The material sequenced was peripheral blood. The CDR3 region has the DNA TGTGCCAGCAGTTTCGGGACTAGCGGGAACAATGAGCAGTTCTTC. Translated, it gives CASSFGTSGNNEQFF.